These T cell receptor beta chains were read from a single sample in a study of cytomegalovirus exposure and HLA in healthy donors. Data came from immunoSEQ multiplex PCR; TCRdb stores just in-frame clones and leaves some out. The sample yields about 130,000 clones, of which the top ten take up under 3.5%. The sequenced sample consisted of PBMCs. These TCRs come from a man aged 30 to 45 in good health and CMV-seronegative. The CDR3 runs from the conserved cysteine through the conserved F or W. The D gene is left open where the match is weak. Expanded clones are given a class, and other clones once, few, many or no size at all.

v_call	cdr3_length	d_call	clone_size	j_call	cdr3_nt	cdr3_aa
TRBV11-2	15	.	.	TRBJ1-1	TGTGCCAGCAGCAGTCTGGGGTCAGGGGAGACTGAAGCTTTCTTT	CASSSLGSGETEAFF
TRBV28	13	.	.	TRBJ2-7	TGTGCCAGCAGTACCCTTGCAGGAGACTGGGGCGACTTC	CASSTLAGDWGDF
TRBV4-1	20	TRBD2	.	TRBJ2-3	TGCGCCAGCAGCCAGGTTCGTCTAGCGGACTCATTTTCCCGCACAGATACGCAGTATTTT	CASSQVRLADSFSRTDTQYF
TRBV23-1	20	.	.	TRBJ2-7	TGCGCCAGCAGTCCCTCAAGGGGCCTCTCTCCAGCGGGTTGCCGCTACGAGCAGTACTTC	CASSPSRGLSPAGCRYEQYF
TRBV2	15	.	.	TRBJ1-1	TGTGCCAGCAGTGAAGGGGCGGTTAGGGGGACTGAAGCTTTCTTT	CASSEGAVRGTEAFF
TRBV27	13	.	.	TRBJ2-2	TGTGCCAGCAGTTTATCGAGGTCAAGCGAGCTGTTTTTT	CASSLSRSSELFF
TRBV10-3	16	TRBD2	.	TRBJ2-3	TGTGCCATCAGTGGGGGAGAGCGGGAGATCTCAGATACGCAGTATTTT	CAISGGEREISDTQYF
TRBV28	15	.	.	TRBJ1-2	TGTGCCAGCAGCCCGTTCGCGTCTCGTAACTATGGCTACACCTTC	CASSPFASRNYGYTF
TRBV27	14	TRBD1	.	TRBJ1-1	TGTGCCAGCAGTAACCTCAGGGGGCGTACTGAAGCTTTCTTT	CASSNLRGRTEAFF
TRBV18	15	.	.	TRBJ1-2	TGTGCCAGCTCACCCAGACCGACAGGAATGCGAGGCTACACCTTC	CASSPRPTGMRGYTF
TRBV18	13	TRBD2	.	TRBJ2-7	TGTGCCAGCTCCCTAGCGGGAGGCTACGAGCAGTACTTC	CASSLAGGYEQYF
TRBV28	13	.	.	TRBJ2-2	TGTGCCAGCAGCCCCTTGTATAACGGGGAGCTGTTTTTT	CASSPLYNGELFF
TRBV2	15	TRBD1	.	TRBJ2-2	TGTGCCAGCAGACCTGACAGGGATTGGTCCGGGGAGCTGTTTTTT	CASRPDRDWSGELFF
TRBV4-1	14	.	.	TRBJ2-1	TGCGCCAGCAGCCATAACTGGGGAGTGAATGAGCAGTTCTTC	CASSHNWGVNEQFF
TRBV19	17	TRBD1	.	TRBJ2-7	TGTGCCAGTAGTCTAGGGGGTCCCGGGACAGACTCCTACGAGCAGTACTTC	CASSLGGPGTDSYEQYF
TRBV6-5	13	.	.	TRBJ2-7	TGTGCCAGCAGTTACTCCCCCGGTTGGGAGCAGTACTTC	CASSYSPGWEQYF
TRBV7-9	15	TRBD1	.	TRBJ2-2	TGTGCCAGCAGCTCCAGGGACAGGGTGACCGGGGAGCTGTTTTTT	CASSSRDRVTGELFF
TRBV5-1	16	.	.	TRBJ2-1	TGCGCCAGCAGCATGTCTGCAGGGCAAATATACAATGAGCAGTTCTTC	CASSMSAGQIYNEQFF
TRBV7-9	13	.	.	TRBJ2-5	TGTGCCAGCAGCTTTCGGTTGCAAGAGACCCAGTACTTC	CASSFRLQETQYF
TRBV29-1	12	.	.	TRBJ2-7	TGCAGCGTTGTGGAAGGACTCTACGAGCAGTACTTC	CSVVEGLYEQYF
TRBV2	16	TRBD2	.	TRBJ2-1	TGTGCCAGCAGTGTGTTGTGGGAGGGCAATGACAATGAGCAGTTCTTC	CASSVLWEGNDNEQFF
TRBV29-1	13	TRBD1	.	TRBJ1-1	TGCAGCGTTGAAGGTTGGACAGGCAGACGGGCTTTCTTT	CSVEGWTGRRAFF
TRBV11-2	16	.	.	TRBJ2-1	TGTGCCAGCAGTCCCCCCCCGGGAGAGGAGTACAATGAGCAGTTCTTC	CASSPPPGEEYNEQFF
TRBV6-1	14	TRBD2	.	TRBJ2-7	TGTGCCAGCAAGCTAAGCGGGAGCTCCTACGAGCAGTACTTC	CASKLSGSSYEQYF
TRBV5-1	15	TRBD1	.	TRBJ2-7	TGCGCCAGCAGCTCCCGAGGCAGGGGGCAGGGCGAGCAGTACTTC	CASSSRGRGQGEQYF
TRBV5-6	15	.	.	TRBJ2-2	TGTGCCAGCAGCTTTGGACTTTGGAACACCGGGGAGCTGTTTTTT	CASSFGLWNTGELFF
TRBV28	14	.	.	TRBJ1-4	TGTGCCAGCAGTTCAGGTCCGGTTAATGAAAAACTGTTTTTT	CASSSGPVNEKLFF
TRBV10-3	16	TRBD1	.	TRBJ1-1	TGTGCCATCAGCGATCGGGACAGATATTTGAACACTGAAGCTTTCTTT	CAISDRDRYLNTEAFF
TRBV30	16	.	.	TRBJ2-1	TGTGCCTGGAGTTTTATGGCAGGGGGGCGTGGGAATGAGCAGTTCTTC	CAWSFMAGGRGNEQFF
TRBV4-2	15	.	.	TRBJ1-1	TGTGCCAGCAGCCCAAGACGGACACTTAACACTGAAGCTTTCTTT	CASSPRRTLNTEAFF
TRBV7-6	15	.	.	TRBJ2-2	TGTGCCAGCAGCCTAGAGACCAGGGTCGCCGGGGAGCTGTTTTTT	CASSLETRVAGELFF
TRBV11-2	16	.	.	TRBJ1-1	TGTGCCAGCAGCCCCTATCACGGGGGGCTGAACACTGAAGCTTTCTTT	CASSPYHGGLNTEAFF
TRBV27	14	TRBD1	.	TRBJ1-1	TGTGCCAGCAGCCCTGACAGGGGCGGGGGTGAAGCTTTCTTT	CASSPDRGGGEAFF
TRBV7-6	13	TRBD1	.	TRBJ1-1	TGTGCCAGCAGCGGACAGGAGAACACTGAAGCTTTCTTT	CASSGQENTEAFF
TRBV29-1	14	.	.	TRBJ1-2	TGCAGCGTTGACGAGATCCGCGGGTCCTATGGCTACACCTTC	CSVDEIRGSYGYTF
TRBV9	16	TRBD2	.	TRBJ2-2	TGTGCCAGCAGCGTCCCGGGACTAGCGGACACCGGGGAGCTGTTTTTT	CASSVPGLADTGELFF
TRBV14	14	.	.	TRBJ1-1	TGTGCCAGCAGCCAAGTTTTCGGGAACACTGAAGCTTTCTTT	CASSQVFGNTEAFF
TRBV19	14	TRBD1	.	TRBJ1-5	TGTGCCAGGCAACCGGACAGGGGAAATCAGCCCCAGCATTTT	CARQPDRGNQPQHF
TRBV14	15	TRBD1	.	TRBJ2-7	TGTGCCAGCAGCCAAGACCGGACAGGGGGCTACGAGCAGTACTTC	CASSQDRTGGYEQYF
TRBV7-3	18	.	.	TRBJ2-1	TGTGCCAGCAGCTTATTCGCCCGGCAGGGTGGCTCCTACAATGAGCAGTTCTTC	CASSLFARQGGSYNEQFF
TRBV27	15	.	.	TRBJ2-7	TGTGCCAGCAGTTTACGTAATCTTCCCCTCTACGAGCAGTACTTC	CASSLRNLPLYEQYF
TRBV4-2	15	TRBD2	.	TRBJ2-1	TGTGCCAGCAGCCTGACTAGCGGGAGGGCCAATGAGCAGTTCTTC	CASSLTSGRANEQFF
TRBV28	12	.	.	TRBJ2-7	TGTGCCAGCAGCTCGTGGGGGCGAGAGCAGTACTTC	CASSSWGREQYF
TRBV19	15	TRBD1	.	TRBJ2-7	TGTGCCAGTAGTATAGGGGGGACAGCCTCCTACGAGCAGTACTTC	CASSIGGTASYEQYF
TRBV4-1	15	TRBD1	.	TRBJ2-7	TGCGCCAGCAGCCAGACCAGGGGGTCATCAGACGAGCAGTACTTC	CASSQTRGSSDEQYF
TRBV15	13	.	.	TRBJ2-1	TGTGCCACCAGCGGGGGGATATGGAGTGAGCAGTTCTTC	CATSGGIWSEQFF
TRBV23-1	14	TRBD1	.	TRBJ1-6	TGCGCCAGCAGTCAAGACAGGGGCGCGTCACCCCTCCACTTT	CASSQDRGASPLHF
TRBV5-1	17	TRBD1	.	TRBJ2-7	TGCGCCAGCAGCTCCGGGACAGGGAGATTTGGCCCCTACGAGCAGTACTTC	CASSSGTGRFGPYEQYF
TRBV4-1	19	.	medium-sized	TRBJ2-6	TGCGCCAGCAGCCAAGAAGCGCAAGAGGAGAGCTCTGGGGCCAACGTCCTGACTTTC	CASSQEAQEESSGANVLTF
TRBV13	17	TRBD1	.	TRBJ1-1	TGTGCCAGCAGCTTAGACCAGGGGGTAGGTATGAACACTGAAGCTTTCTTT	CASSLDQGVGMNTEAFF
TRBV7-8	16	TRBD2	.	TRBJ2-5	TGTGCCAGCAGCTTAGAGACTAGCGGAGCCTCAGGGGCCCAGTACTTC	CASSLETSGASGAQYF
TRBV4-2	18	.	.	TRBJ1-4	TGTGCCAGCAGCTACACGACGAAGGCAGGGAGGGTGGAGGAAAAACTGTTTTTT	CASSYTTKAGRVEEKLFF
TRBV7-6	14	.	.	TRBJ2-3	TGTGCCAGCAGCCTTGGGGGGATCACAGATACGCAGTATTTT	CASSLGGITDTQYF
TRBV7-9	15	TRBD1	.	TRBJ1-2	TGTGCCAGCAGCCCCCGGGACAGCCCTTACACTGGCTACACCTTC	CASSPRDSPYTGYTF